These 29 T cell receptor beta chains were sequenced from one sample in a study of T-cell reconstitution after alpha-beta-depleted transplantation in children. The TCRbeta library was prepared with unique molecular identifiers. TCRdb reprocessed the PCR reads via MiXCR and lists one record per CDR3 protein. The sample lists roughly 240,000 distinct CDR3 sequences, around 7.8% seen once, with roughly 6% in the top ten. The source was PBMCs, mostly from graft donor cells, collected 180 days after TCRalphabeta/CD19-depleted stem cell transplant. These receptors all stem from a male patient under 18 who had a stem cell transplant for acute lymphoblastic leukemia, so the T cells may come from the graft donor.

This clonotype was seen a few times. V gene TRBV29-1 combines with J gene TRBJ1-5; tentative D call: TRBD1 (6 bases). This CDR3 comprises 13 residues. Per the germline V gene, CDR1 is SQVTM and CDR2 is ANQGSEA. Trimming removed 5 bases from V and 7 bases from J, with 15 bases in between. CDR3 sequence reads: CSVTTGYNQPQHF. Here the CDR3 DNA reads TGCAGCGTTACCACAGGGTATAACCAGCCCCAGCATTTT.

This chain connects TRBV7-2 to TRBJ1-1; D is perhaps TRBD1 (5 bases). Looked up from germline, CDR1 is SGHTA and CDR2 is FQGNSA. The CDR3 is 16 amino acids. Trimming left V 5 bases short and J 5 bases short, with 21 bases between. In DNA, the CDR3 is TGTGCCAGCAGCCTGAATAGCTGGACGGGGGGTACTGAAGCTTTCTTT. Its translation: CASSLNSWTGGTEAFF.

This clonotype was detected a few times. The chain joins TRBV23-1 to TRBJ2-5, with 7 bases that match TRBD1. TRBV23-1 is treated as an ORF (open reading frame) with a function not yet certain. Trimming cost V 9 bases and J 5 bases; bases outside gene matches: 9. The CDR3 contains 13 residues. The CDR3 bases are TGCGCCAGAGGAGACAGGGTCGAGGAGACCCAGTACTTC. This codes for CARGDRVEETQYF.

A few counts support this clonotype. The V and J genes are TRBV9 and TRBJ2-4; D not certain. This CDR3 has 15 residues. Germline V gene sequence: CDR1 SGDLS, CDR2 YYNGEE. V lost 4 bases and J 1 base, leaving 12 bases between the germline ends. CDR3 nucleotides: TGTGCCAGCAGCCCCTCCGGATGGGCCAAAAACATTCAGTACTTC. Protein sequence: CASSPSGWAKNIQYF.

This clonotype was counted between two and nine times. The J gene is TRBJ1-2, the V gene TRBV27; a weak D match, TRBD1 (6 bases). This CDR3 contains 15 residues. V lost 6 bases and J 5 bases, leaving 19 bases between the germline ends. Germline values: CDR1 MNHEY, CDR2 SMNVEV (reference sequence). CDR3 sequence: CASRGGLDPPYGYTF. The CDR3 bases are TGTGCCAGCAGAGGGGGTTTGGACCCCCCTTATGGCTACACCTTC.

This clonotype was counted many times. This rearrangement joins TRBV18 to TRBJ2-7, with 8 nucleotides matching TRBD1. The CDR3 length is 14 residues. The germline V gene has CDR1 KGHSH and CDR2 LQKENI. V was clipped by 3 bases and J by 4 bases; unmatched bases: 5. The CDR3 loop reads CASSPPGGFYEQYF. The DNA for the CDR3 is TGTGCCAGCTCACCCCCAGGGGGCTTTTACGAGCAGTACTTC.

This clonotype was recorded many times. The V gene is TRBV29-1, the J gene TRBJ2-7, with D possibly called TRBD1 or TRBD2 (5 bases each). Germline CDR1 is SQVTM and CDR2 is ANQGSEA. The ends were cut back, 7 bases at V and 2 bases at J, with 18 bases in the middle. The CDR3 has 14 amino acids. The CDR3 DNA sequence: TGCAGCGCCGCCCCCGGGACCACTACCTACGAGCAGTACTTC. Its protein product is CSAAPGTTTYEQYF.

The chain couples TRBV18 to TRBJ2-7; the match to TRBD1 covers 9 bases. The CDR3 sequence is 15 residues long. V dropped 6 bases and J dropped 7; count of bases not matched to a gene: 13. CDR1 is KGHSH, CDR2 LQKENI, per germline. The CDR3 protein is CASSRTGTGPDEQYF. The CDR3 DNA reads as TGTGCCAGCTCTCGGACCGGGACAGGGCCAGATGAGCAGTACTTC.

In this sample, this clonotype turned up many times. The V call is TRBV9, the J call TRBJ2-5, with D possibly being TRBD1 or TRBD2 (5 bases each). The CDR3 length is 13 residues. The germline CDR1 and CDR2 sequences are SGDLS and YYNGEE. V lost 1 base to trimming and J lost 4 bases, with 8 bases between them. The CDR3 sequence is CASSVPGRETQYF. The CDR3 region has the DNA TGTGCCAGCAGCGTACCAGGGAGAGAGACCCAGTACTTC.

V gene TRBV9 combines with J gene TRBJ1-2, with a possible D match to TRBD1 (6 bases). The CDR3 runs to 15 residues. The V and J ends lost 4 bases and 6 bases respectively, with 19 bases between them. Germline CDR1 SGDLS, CDR2 YYNGEE. Here the CDR3 reads CASSSEVSGGDGYTF. DNA for the CDR3: TGTGCCAGCAGCTCAGAGGTGTCGGGGGGCGATGGCTACACCTTC.

As concerns this clonotype: Its ends do not fully match the called genes, so a read error is possible. V and J are TRBV3-1 and TRBJ2-1, with TRBD1 matching 11 bases. CDR3 length equals 16 residues. The germline V gene encodes CDR1 LGHDT and CDR2 YNNKEL (reference sequence). Here the CDR3 reads CACSYTGTGGYNDQFF. For the CDR3, the DNA is TGTGCCTGCAGCTATACCGGGACAGGGGGTTACAATGACCAGTTCTTC.

This clonotype was picked up many times. The rearrangement links TRBV4-3 to TRBJ1-2, with a possible D match to TRBD1 (6 bases). The CDR3 is 15 residues long. CDR1 is LGHNA, CDR2 YSLEER, per germline. Between the trimmed V and J ends, which lost 4 bases and 4 bases, there was a span of 16 bases. CDR3 sequence: CASSPPGHHFYGYTF. CDR3 DNA sequence: TGCGCCAGCAGCCCTCCGGGACATCACTTCTATGGCTACACCTTC.

This clonotype was seen many times. V usage is TRBV5-5 and J usage is TRBJ2-1; perhaps D is TRBD1 or TRBD2 (5 bases each). This CDR3 is built from 15 residues. CDR1 and CDR2 (germline): SGHKS, YYEKEE (reference sequence). The V and J ends lost 4 bases and 4 bases respectively, with 15 bases between them. CDR3 coding DNA: TGTGCCAGCAGCCACATGAGAGGGGCATACAATGAGCAGTTCTTC. It encodes CASSHMRGAYNEQFF.

This clonotype was observed many times. The chain carries TRBV5-1 and TRBJ2-7, with TRBD1 matching 11 bases. This CDR3 contains 15 residues. Germline CDR1 and CDR2: SGHRS and YFSETQ. Germline trimming cut 4 bases from V and 5 bases from J; bases unmatched to any gene: 8. CDR3 protein: CASSLGTGGIDEQYF. The CDR3 DNA is TGCGCCAGCAGCCTTGGGACAGGGGGAATCGACGAGCAGTACTTC.

This clonotype came up many times. The chain employs TRBV12-5 and TRBJ2-7, with a weak D call TRBD1 (5 bases). CDR1 is LGHNT and CDR2 is FRNRAP in the germline V gene. This CDR3 is 14 amino acids long. V was cut by 2 bases and J by 6 bases, with 14 bases left in between. CDR3 sequence reads: CASGLYSRVAEQYF. CDR3 DNA: TGTGCTAGTGGTTTGTACAGCAGGGTAGCCGAGCAGTACTTC.

This clonotype was found many times. This chain connects TRBV29-1 to TRBJ1-2, with TRBD1 as a possible D gene (5 bases). Between the trimmed V and J ends, which lost 3 bases and 4 bases, there was a span of 18 bases. Per the germline V gene, CDR1 is SQVTM and CDR2 is ANQGSEA. The CDR3 is made up of 15 amino acids. In DNA form, the CDR3 reads TGCAGCGTTGAGGTCGACAGATCGGTGCCCTATGGCTACACCTTC. It codes for CSVEVDRSVPYGYTF.

This clonotype was observed a few times. The V call is TRBV10-3, the J call TRBJ2-7, with a weak D call TRBD1 (5 bases). V lost 10 bases and J lost 7, with 20 bases in between. Germline CDR1 and CDR2: ENHRY and SYGVKD. The CDR3 is made up of 13 amino acids. The CDR3 nucleotides read TGTGCCACCGAGACAGTTTCCGGGTGGGAGCAGTACTTC. Its translation is CATETVSGWEQYF.

This clonotype was seen repeatedly, ten times or more. This chain connects TRBV27 to TRBJ2-7; D is unclear. Trimming took off 7 bases at V and 6 bases at J, with 19 bases between the two ends. Per the germline V gene, CDR1 is MNHEY and CDR2 is SMNVEV (reference sequence). This CDR3 has 14 amino acids. This chain's CDR3 is CASTLDRNSGEQYF. The CDR3 DNA sequence: TGTGCCAGCACCCTGGACCGAAACTCTGGCGAGCAGTACTTC.

This clonotype was observed many times. The chain employs TRBV7-3 and TRBJ1-1; D is ambiguous. Germline V gene lookup returns CDR1 SGHTA and CDR2 FQGTGA. V was pared by 2 bases and J by 9 bases, with 16 bases between. The CDR3 is 14 amino acids. The CDR3 loop is CASSLAAGKSQAFF. The CDR3 DNA reads as TGTGCCAGCAGCTTAGCGGCGGGTAAGAGCCAAGCTTTCTTT.

This clonotype was detected only a few times. The chain recombines TRBV21-1 with TRBJ2-6; the D call TRBD1 from the table was never checked on the DNA. TRBV21-1 is assigned pseudogene status. This CDR3 is built from 19 residues. The CDR3 protein is CASSKGTGATSSGANVLTF. Written as DNA, the CDR3 is TGTGCCAGCAGCAAAGGGACAGGGGCCACTTCCTCTGGGGCCAACGTCCTGACTTTC.

This clonotype has a count of ten or more. The chain recombines TRBV20-1 with TRBJ1-5; D call uncertain. CDR3 length: 12 residues. Germline V gene sequence: CDR1 DFQATT, CDR2 SNEGSKA (reference sequence). The V end lost 2 bases, the J end lost 3 bases, and 5 bases lay between the germline ends. CDR3 protein: CSARRSNQPQHF. The CDR3 DNA reads TGCAGTGCTAGACGGTCCAATCAGCCCCAGCATTTT.

This clonotype was picked up a small number of times. The chain employs TRBV27 and TRBJ2-2; TRBD2 matches at 9 bases. Germline CDR1 and CDR2: MNHEY and SMNVEV (reference sequence). The CDR3 runs 15 residues. Germline trimming cut 4 bases from V and 5 bases from J; bases unmatched to any gene: 5. The DNA for the CDR3 is TGTGCCAGCAGTTATAGGCTAGCGGGAACCGGGGAGCTGTTTTTT. Amino acid sequence: CASSYRLAGTGELFF.

Many counts were recorded for this clonotype. The genes are TRBV27 and TRBJ1-6; no firm D call. There are 14 residues in the CDR3. CDR1 MNHEY and CDR2 SMNVEV come from the germline V gene (reference sequence). V was pared by 10 bases and J by 3 bases, with 13 bases between. The CDR3 DNA follows: TGTGCCACCGCCCCGACGGTCTATAATTCACCCCTCCACTTT. It specifies CATAPTVYNSPLHF.

This clonotype was seen ten or more times. The rearrangement uses TRBV5-1 and TRBJ2-7; D remains unclear. The ends were cut back, 0 bases at V and 3 bases at J, with 10 bases in the middle. Per germline, CDR1 SGHRS and CDR2 YFSETQ. CDR3 length equals 14 residues. The CDR3 DNA reads as TGCGCCAGCAGCTTGGGCCGACTGAACTACGAGCAGTACTTC. Translation gives CASSLGRLNYEQYF.

This clonotype was recorded many times. The chain combines TRBV3-1 with TRBJ1-6, with D unresolved. Per the germline V gene, CDR1 is LGHDT and CDR2 is YNNKEL (reference sequence). Trimming pared 2 bases from V and 5 bases from J, leaving 7 bases between. This CDR3 spans 14 amino acids. The CDR3 sequence: CASSQFWDNSPLHF. CDR3 in DNA: TGTGCCAGCAGCCAATTTTGGGATAATTCACCCCTCCACTTT. The variable domain in full, with the rest retrieved from reference TRBV3-1 and TRBJ1-6, is DTAVSQTPKYLVTQMGNDKSIKCEQNLGHDTMYWYKQDSKKFLKIMFSYNNKELIINETVPNRFSPKSPDKAHLNLHINSLELGDSAVYFCASSQFWDNSPLHFGNGTRLTVT.

This clonotype was seen at least ten times. The CDR3 DNA reads as TGTGCCAGCAGCTTGTCCTTCTGGGCGGTTGAGTATTTT. It is translated as CASSLSFWAVEYF. The chain combines TRBV5-6 with TRBJ2-3, with D unclear. This CDR3 region has 13 residues. The V and J ends lost 1 base and 13 bases respectively, with 16 bases between them. CDR1 is SGHDT, CDR2 YYEEEE, per germline.

This clonotype occurred many times. Here the CDR3 reads CASSSTSGRVGETQYF. The CDR3 coding sequence is TGTGCCAGCAGCTCGACTAGCGGGAGAGTGGGGGAGACCCAGTACTTC. The gene calls are TRBV7-3 and TRBJ2-5, with 12 bases aligning to TRBD2. V lost 4 bases to trimming and J lost 5 bases; unmatched junction nucleotides: 8. CDR1 and CDR2 (germline): SGHTA, FQGTGA. The CDR3 has 16 residues.

This clonotype occurred many times. V usage is TRBV9 and J usage is TRBJ2-3; D ambiguous. V was shortened by 4 bases and J by 5 bases, with 8 bases between the two germline ends. The CDR3 loop spans 12 amino acids. CDR1 and CDR2 from the germline V gene are SGDLS and YYNGEE. CDR3 DNA sequence: TGTGCCAGCAGCCCTTCCGGAGATACGCAGTATTTT. It translates to CASSPSGDTQYF. Full variable domain (rest looked up from reference TRBV9 and TRBJ2-3): DSGVTQTPKHLITATGQRVTLRCSPRSGDLSVYWYQQSLDQGLQFLIQYYNGEERAKGNILERFSAQQFPDLHSELNLSSLELGDSALYFCASSPSGDTQYFGPGTRLTVL.

The chain combines TRBV7-8 with TRBJ2-7; TRBD1 agrees at 7 bases. V was clipped by 1 base and J by 8 bases; unmatched bases: 5. CDR1 SGHVS and CDR2 FQNEAQ come from the germline V gene. The CDR3 sequence is 13 residues long. CDR3: CASSLDRGYKQYF. As DNA, the CDR3 is TGTGCCAGCAGCTTAGACAGGGGATACAAGCAGTACTTC.